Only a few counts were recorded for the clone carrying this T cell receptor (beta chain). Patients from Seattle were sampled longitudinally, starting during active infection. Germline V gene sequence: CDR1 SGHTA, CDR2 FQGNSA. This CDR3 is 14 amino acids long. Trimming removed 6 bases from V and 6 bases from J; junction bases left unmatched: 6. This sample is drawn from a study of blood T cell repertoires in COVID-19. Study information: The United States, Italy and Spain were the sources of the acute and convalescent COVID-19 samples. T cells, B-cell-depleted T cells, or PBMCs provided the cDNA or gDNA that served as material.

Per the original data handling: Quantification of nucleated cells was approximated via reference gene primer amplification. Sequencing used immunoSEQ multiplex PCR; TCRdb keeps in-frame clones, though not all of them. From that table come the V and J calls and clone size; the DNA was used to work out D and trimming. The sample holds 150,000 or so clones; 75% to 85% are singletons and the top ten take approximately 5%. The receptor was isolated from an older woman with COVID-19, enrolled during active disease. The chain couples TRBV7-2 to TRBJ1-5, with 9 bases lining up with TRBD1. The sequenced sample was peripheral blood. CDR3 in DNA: TGTGCCAGCAGGTCGACAGGGGGAACTCAGCCCCAGCATTTT. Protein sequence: CASRSTGGTQPQHF.